Listed here are 17 T cell receptor beta chains from one sample, sequenced in a study of T-cell reconstitution after alpha-beta-depleted transplantation in children. The library targeted TCRbeta and was prepared with unique molecular identifiers. One entry per CDR3 protein, called by TCRdb with MiXCR from the PCR reads. The data contain some 110,000 distinct CDR3 sequences, 10% of them singletons. Sequenced material: PBMCs, taken before TCRalphabeta/CD19-depleted stem cell transplant. Receptors originate from a boy aged 2-9 years with acute lymphoblastic leukemia, due to receive a stem cell transplant.

The rearrangement joins TRBV20-1 to TRBJ2-7; 7 bases line up with TRBD2. V lost 3 bases and J lost 0; bases outside the gene matches: 2. The CDR3 extends over 13 amino acids. Germline V gene sequence: CDR1 DFQATT, CDR2 SNEGSKA (reference sequence). The CDR3 nucleotides are TGCAGTGCTAGCGGGAGGCCCTCCTACGAGCAGTACTTC. Its translation: CSASGRPSYEQYF.

The rearrangement uses TRBV13 and TRBJ1-1; a possible D gene is TRBD1 (6 bases). The V gene's germline CDR1 is PRHDT and CDR2 FYEKMQ (reference sequence). The CDR3 covers 15 residues. The V gene lost 4 bases and the J gene lost 4 bases, with 16 bases spanning the gap. This CDR3 reads CASSYRGTKITEAFF. CDR3 DNA: TGTGCCAGCAGCTATAGAGGGACAAAAATCACTGAAGCTTTCTTT.

This clonotype has at least ten counts. The chain recombines TRBV20-1 with TRBJ1-1; 9 bases line up with TRBD1. Germline V gene data show CDR1 as DFQATT and CDR2 as SNEGSKA (reference sequence). This CDR3 is 16 amino acids long. J was trimmed by 0 bases and V by 5 bases; bases with no gene match: 10. CDR3 sequence (DNA): TGCAGTGCTTTTACACGGACAGGGGTGATGAACACTGAAGCTTTCTTT. Translated: CSAFTRTGVMNTEAFF.

The CDR3 DNA follows: TGTGCCAGCAGCCAAGATTGGGTCGGGTCTCTCTATGAGCAGTTCTTC. This sequence encodes CASSQDWVGSLYEQFF. The rearrangement joins TRBV3-1 to TRBJ2-1, with D hard to call. The CDR3 is 16 amino acids. V was trimmed by 0 bases and J by 8 bases, leaving 17 bases between them. Germline CDR1 and CDR2: LGHDT and YNNKEL (reference sequence).

The rearrangement joins TRBV28 to TRBJ1-2, with D tentatively TRBD1 (5 bases). The CDR3 runs to 14 residues. V lost 6 bases and J lost 8, with 19 bases in between. Germline V gene lookup returns CDR1 MDHEN and CDR2 SYDVKM. The CDR3 spells CASRPTGLQRGYTF. The CDR3 coding sequence is TGTGCCAGCAGACCGACGGGACTCCAGAGGGGCTACACCTTC.

Many counts were recorded for this clonotype. This chain connects TRBV5-1 to TRBJ2-5; no reliable D call. The CDR3 is 13 residues long. Germline CDR1 reads SGHRS; CDR2 reads YFSETQ. The V end was cut by 2 bases, the J end by 2 bases, with 7 bases between. CDR3 nucleotide sequence: TGCGCCAGCAGCTTTGGGCCACAAGAGACCCAGTACTTC. This encodes CASSFGPQETQYF.

The rearrangement links TRBV7-9 to TRBJ2-1, with D possibly matching TRBD2 (7 bases). CDR3 size: 17 residues. V dropped 5 bases and J dropped 5 bases, with 22 bases sitting between them. Per germline, CDR1 SEHNR and CDR2 FQNEAQ (reference sequence). The CDR3 nucleotides read TGTGCCAGCAGCGGATTAAGCTCTGGGGGGGGCCACAATGAGCAGTTCTTC. As protein: CASSGLSSGGGHNEQFF. The whole variable domain, filled in from reference TRBV7-9 and TRBJ2-1, reads DTGVSQNPRHKITKRGQNVTFRCDPISEHNRLYWYRQTLGQGPEFLTYFQNEAQLEKSRLLSDRFSAERPKGSFSTLEIQRTEQGDSAMYLCASSGLSSGGGHNEQFFGPGTRLTVL.

The rearrangement links TRBV18 to TRBJ1-1; weak D call: TRBD1 (6 bases). The CDR3 is made up of 14 amino acids. CDR1 and CDR2 (germline): KGHSH, LQKENI. Trimming took off 6 bases at V and 0 bases at J, with 11 bases between the two ends. DNA of the CDR3: TGTGCCAGCTCGACGGACAGCCTGAACACTGAAGCTTTCTTT. It is translated as CASSTDSLNTEAFF.

The rearrangement joins TRBV12-3 or TRBV12-4 to TRBJ1-5; no firm D call. This CDR3 spans 15 amino acids. V shed 3 bases and J shed 7 bases, with 16 bases lying between them. This chain's CDR3 is CASSFPTSGGQPQHF. The DNA for the CDR3 is TGTGCCAGCAGTTTCCCGACATCGGGAGGCCAGCCCCAGCATTTT.

This clonotype was observed a few times. V usage is TRBV2 and J usage is TRBJ2-1, with D unresolved. Germline assignment: CDR1 SNHLY and CDR2 FYNNEI. Trimming stripped 7 bases from V and 0 bases from J, with 10 bases between. CDR3 length: 14 amino acids. The CDR3 nucleotides read TGTGCCAGCATAGGATCCAGCTCCTACAATGAGCAGTTCTTC. Its translation is CASIGSSSYNEQFF. Filled out from reference TRBV2 and TRBJ2-1, the complete variable domain reads EPEVTQTPSHQVTQMGQEVILRCVPISNHLYFYWYRQILGQKVEFLVSFYNNEISEKSEIFDDQFSVERPDGSNFTLKIRSTKLEDSAMYFCASIGSSSYNEQFFGPGTRLTVL.

Only a few counts were recorded for this clonotype. The chain has TRBV7-9 and TRBJ2-3; 7 nucleotides line up with TRBD2. The CDR3 totals 16 residues. Per germline, CDR1 SEHNR and CDR2 FQNEAQ (reference sequence). V trimming: 1 base; J trimming: 0 bases; junction bases outside the gene matches: 4. This CDR3 reads CASSLVGSGSTDTQYF. The CDR3 nucleotides are TGTGCCAGCAGCTTAGTTGGTAGCGGGAGCACAGATACGCAGTATTTT.

This clonotype was counted between two and nine times. The chain couples TRBV20-1 to TRBJ1-4; possibly TRBD1 for D (6 bases). This CDR3 is 16 amino acids long. The germline V gene has CDR1 DFQATT and CDR2 SNEGSKA (reference sequence). The germline V and J ends were trimmed by 0 bases and 3 bases, with 14 bases remaining between them. The DNA of the CDR3 is TGCAGTGCTAGAGACCTGTGGGGGCCTCCTAATGAAAAACTGTTTTTT. Its protein product is CSARDLWGPPNEKLFF.

This clonotype was picked up a small number of times. The chain employs TRBV15 and TRBJ1-2, with 11 positions matching TRBD1. This CDR3 contains 16 residues. V was pared by 1 base and J by 0 bases, with 1 base of the junction left unmatched. CDR1 is LNHNV and CDR2 is YYDKDF in the germline V gene (reference sequence). The CDR3 here is CATSRGTGGANYGYTF. The CDR3 DNA sequence: TGTGCCACCAGCAGAGGGACAGGGGGCGCTAACTATGGCTACACCTTC.

This clonotype showed up many times. The chain combines TRBV4-2 with TRBJ2-5; 12 nucleotides match TRBD2. The V and J ends lost 5 bases and 5 bases, in that order; junction bases with no gene match: 9. Germline values: CDR1 LGHNA, CDR2 YNFKEQ. The CDR3 contains 16 residues. The DNA for the CDR3 is TGTGCCAGCAGCGGCCGGGGGACTAGCGGGCGGGAGACCCAGTACTTC. It codes for CASSGRGTSGRETQYF.

Many counts were recorded for this clonotype. The J gene is TRBJ1-5, the V gene TRBV27; D is ambiguous. CDR3 length: 13 amino acids. CDR1 and CDR2 from the germline V gene are MNHEY and SMNVEV (reference sequence). The germline V and J ends were trimmed by 5 bases and 5 bases, with 10 bases remaining between them. The CDR3: CASSPPGYQPQHF. The CDR3 bases are TGTGCCAGCAGTCCCCCTGGGTATCAGCCCCAGCATTTT.

This chain joins TRBV6-1 and TRBJ2-2; TRBD2 aligns across 7 bases. In germline, CDR1 is MNHNS, CDR2 SASEGT. The CDR3 is 16 residues long. V shed 4 bases and J 0 bases; nucleotides not matched to a gene: 5. The CDR3 DNA is TGTGCCAGCAGTGTGGGGAGGGTCGCGAACACCGGGGAGCTGTTTTTT. Translated, it gives CASSVGRVANTGELFF.

This sequence joins TRBV18 and TRBJ2-7; TRBD1 matches 7 bases. This CDR3 comprises 15 residues. Germline CDR1 and CDR2: KGHSH and LQKENI. V was pared by 3 bases and J by 5 bases, with 10 bases of the junction left unmatched. CDR3 coding DNA: TGTGCCAGCTCACCCGTGGGGCAAACAGGGGACGAGCAGTACTTC. It is translated as CASSPVGQTGDEQYF.